A selection of T cell receptor beta chains follows, all from one sample in a study of blood T cell repertoires in COVID-19. Clones were read by immunoSEQ multiplex PCR, and TCRdb kept only the in-frame ones, dropping some. The data show about 140,000 clones, 70% to 80% seen once. Sequencing input: peripheral blood. Receptors originate from a man in his 60s with acute or convalescent COVID-19. CDR3s include the opening cysteine and the closing phenylalanine or tryptophan. D genes are given only for firm matches.

d_gene	v_gene	j_gene	CDR3aa
.	TRBV6-1	TRBJ1-6	CASSDSLRGSSYNSPLHF
.	TRBV5-1	TRBJ2-1	CASSLMTGTPGLNEQFF
TRBD1	TRBV7-9	TRBJ2-3	CASSPGQGWTDTQYF
.	TRBV11-3	TRBJ2-3	CASSHSGSDTQYF
.	TRBV5-3	TRBJ2-7	CARSLVTCGRFAEQYF
.	TRBV29-1	TRBJ2-1	CSAGHFNEQFF
.	TRBV12-3/TRBV12-4	TRBJ1-2	CASSLDEGYGYTF
.	TRBV6-2/TRBV6-3	TRBJ2-7	CASSYFPGEQYF
.	TRBV7-2	TRBJ2-7	CASSLRGSGSAEQYF
.	TRBV28	TRBJ1-2	CASRPTYYGYTF
TRBD1	TRBV9	TRBJ1-5	CASSGPGQGSNQPQHF
.	TRBV6-5	TRBJ1-1	CASTVTGGNTEAFF
TRBD1	TRBV5-6	TRBJ1-2	CASSPPPGQSNYGYTF
.	TRBV28	TRBJ2-7	CASSLWGGQYF
TRBD2	TRBV27	TRBJ2-1	CASSGGLALYNEQFF
TRBD1	TRBV5-5	TRBJ1-2	CASSPAPGQHYGYTF
TRBD1	TRBV5-1	TRBJ1-1	CASSYTTGEIVSTEAFF
TRBD1	TRBV28	TRBJ1-3	CASSRQGARGNTIYF
TRBD2	TRBV7-8	TRBJ2-3	CASSSRLAGELHTQYF
.	TRBV7-9	TRBJ1-2	CASSLSNVVYGYTF
.	TRBV29-1	TRBJ2-7	CSVGQIGYEQYF
.	TRBV18	TRBJ1-1	CASSNLGEGAFF
TRBD2	TRBV29-1	TRBJ2-3	CSVERLAGGADTQYF
TRBD1	TRBV6-6	TRBJ1-5	CASTSGQGGSQPQHF
TRBD2	TRBV28	TRBJ2-1	CASSSAGGPLYNEQFF
.	TRBV2	TRBJ1-1	CASSGQGLYTEAFF
TRBD1	TRBV7-8	TRBJ1-1	CASTLWDRNTEAFF
.	TRBV3-1/TRBV3-2	TRBJ1-2	CASSQEIRGGYTF
TRBD1	TRBV30	TRBJ1-2	CAWSVQGIGYGYTF
.	TRBV6-5	TRBJ1-2	CASSFVGAGGYTF
TRBD1	TRBV6-1	TRBJ2-5	CASSELKQGAKTQYF
TRBD1	TRBV7-2	TRBJ2-7	CASSPGTEDFYEQYF
.	TRBV18	TRBJ1-5	CASSSIQGNQPQHF
.	TRBV28	TRBJ2-2	CASSPPPGSRELFF
TRBD2	TRBV7-9	TRBJ2-7	CASSLEAGVEGEQYF
.	TRBV5-6	TRBJ2-2	CASSFGTGELFF
.	TRBV7-3	TRBJ2-1	CASSSKIQGEQFF
.	TRBV20-1	TRBJ2-5	CSARDLETQYF
.	TRBV6-5	TRBJ1-5	CATLGGVNQPQHF
TRBD2	TRBV11-3	TRBJ2-2	CASSTAGGGTGELFF
.	TRBV6-2/TRBV6-3	TRBJ2-1	CASSYGYEQFF
.	TRBV5-6	TRBJ2-3	CASSLAGAGTDTQYF
TRBD1	TRBV5-1	TRBJ1-1	CASSPGGRLNTEAFF
.	TRBV15	TRBJ1-6	CATSRGFGGEDSPLHF
TRBD1	TRBV19	TRBJ2-7	CASRVQGQGSEQYF
TRBD1	TRBV30	TRBJ1-6	CAWSVRRTGDNSPLHF
.	TRBV6-4	TRBJ2-1	CASSDSSFEQFF
.	TRBV4-1	TRBJ2-1	CASSQALRSSYNEQFF
.	TRBV6-2/TRBV6-3	TRBJ1-5	CASSDGKPQPQHF
TRBD1	TRBV5-4	TRBJ1-6	CASSLQGARSPLHF
.	TRBV5-1	TRBJ1-5	CASSLEGRFNQPQHF
TRBD1	TRBV15	TRBJ2-1	CATSRGRDRAVGEQFF
TRBD1	TRBV7-9	TRBJ1-6	CASSTPGGGWNSPLHF
.	TRBV7-3	TRBJ2-3	CASSPGGARSADTQYF
TRBD2	TRBV11-2	TRBJ2-7	CASSVSGSSYEQYF
.	TRBV5-1	TRBJ1-1	CASSLQTASTEAFF
TRBD1	TRBV3-1/TRBV3-2	TRBJ1-3	CASSQVSGTGPAVSGNTIYF
TRBD1	TRBV10-3	TRBJ1-4	CAISGDRGTEKLFF
TRBD2	TRBV7-2	TRBJ2-7	CASSLAQLAGGPGSEQYF